Each of the 26 T cell receptor beta chains below was sequenced from the same sample in a study of blood T cell repertoires in COVID-19. This table comes from immunoSEQ multiplex PCR, and its TCRdb copy is limited to in-frame clones, with some not included. Of roughly 100,000 clones listed, 85% to 90% are singletons. The sequencing input was peripheral blood. These receptor sequences come from a human donor in a cohort sampled during active COVID-19.

The chain combines TRBV2 with TRBJ2-3, with D uncertain. Trimming removed 3 bases at V and 6 bases at J, with 7 bases between. There are 12 residues in the CDR3. Germline V gene data show CDR1 as SNHLY and CDR2 as FYNNEI. The CDR3 protein is CASSEAVDTQYF. The CDR3 nucleotides read TGTGCCAGCAGTGAGGCCGTGGATACGCAGTATTTT.

The CDR3 here is CASSPGLRGTVYTF. The CDR3 DNA reads as TGTGCCAGCAGCCCGGGACTTCGGGGGACGGTCTACACCTTC. This chain uses TRBV2 with TRBJ1-2, with TRBD1 as a possible D gene (5 bases). Trimming stripped 6 bases from V and 10 bases from J, with 21 bases between. There are 14 residues in the CDR3. Germline CDR1 is SNHLY and CDR2 is FYNNEI.

The chain recombines TRBV6-2 or TRBV6-3 with TRBJ2-3, with a weak D call TRBD2 (5 bases). The ends were cut back, 4 bases at V and 2 bases at J, with 10 bases in the middle. The length of the CDR3 is 14 residues. Germline CDR1 MNHEY, CDR2 SVGEGT. The CDR3 reads CASSFGVDTDTQYF. The DNA for the CDR3 is TGTGCCAGCAGTTTCGGGGTCGACACAGATACGCAGTATTTT.

The chain recombines TRBV5-6 with TRBJ1-6; possible D gene TRBD1, 6 bases. V lost 1 base and J lost 1, with 12 bases in between. There are 17 residues in the CDR3. Germline values: CDR1 SGHDT, CDR2 YYEEEE. DNA of the CDR3: TGTGCCAGCAGCTTGATACAGGGAGGGTCCTATAATTCACCCCTCCACTTT. Residues: CASSLIQGGSYNSPLHF.

The chain has TRBV18 and TRBJ2-7; 11 positions agree with TRBD2. Germline V gene lookup returns CDR1 KGHSH and CDR2 LQKENI. The trim removed 2 bases at V and 5 bases at J, leaving 2 bases unmatched. There are 14 residues in the CDR3. The CDR3 loop reads CASSPTSGRHEQYF. The CDR3 bases are TGTGCCAGCTCACCAACTAGCGGGAGACACGAGCAGTACTTC.

This sequence joins TRBV13 and TRBJ1-2; TRBD1 is a possible D gene (6 bases). This CDR3 has 16 residues. Germline CDR1 reads PRHDT; CDR2 reads FYEKMQ (reference sequence). V lost 0 bases and J 0 bases, leaving 11 bases between the germline ends. Written as DNA, the CDR3 is TGTGCCAGCAGCTTAGGTCGCAGGGGAGCTAACTATGGCTACACCTTC. It specifies CASSLGRRGANYGYTF.

This chain connects TRBV19 to TRBJ1-5; TRBD1 matches at 10 bases. This CDR3 is 16 amino acids long. Germline lookup yields CDR1 LNHDA and CDR2 SQIVND (reference sequence). V was pared by 6 bases and J by 1 base, with 6 bases of the junction left unmatched. CDR3 in DNA: TGTGCCAGTAGGACAGGGGGCACTTTGAGCAATCAGCCCCAGCATTTT. Its translation is CASRTGGTLSNQPQHF. Full variable domain (missing parts from reference TRBV19 and TRBJ1-5): DGGITQSPKYLFRKEGQNVTLSCEQNLNHDAMYWYRQDPGQGLRLIYYSQIVNDFQKGDIAEGYSVSREKKESFPLTVTSAQKNPTAFYLCASRTGGTLSNQPQHFGDGTRLSIL.

The chain combines TRBV19 with TRBJ2-3; perhaps TRBD1 as D (5 bases). The CDR3 runs to 15 residues. Germline values: CDR1 LNHDA, CDR2 SQIVND (reference sequence). Trimming removed 3 bases at V and 0 bases at J, with 10 bases between. The CDR3 sequence is CASSIEQASTDTQYF. CDR3 DNA sequence: TGTGCCAGTAGTATCGAACAGGCGAGCACAGATACGCAGTATTTT. The full variable domain, in which reference TRBV19 and TRBJ2-3 provide the parts outside the CDR3, is DGGITQSPKYLFRKEGQNVTLSCEQNLNHDAMYWYRQDPGQGLRLIYYSQIVNDFQKGDIAEGYSVSREKKESFPLTVTSAQKNPTAFYLCASSIEQASTDTQYFGPGTRLTVL.

The CDR3 loop is CASRDRGISTDTQYF. The CDR3 DNA reads as TGTGCCAGCCGGGACAGGGGAATTAGCACAGATACGCAGTATTTT. The chain joins TRBV6-4 to TRBJ2-3; 10 nucleotides align to TRBD1. CDR1 and CDR2 from the germline V gene are MRHNA and SNTAGT. The ends lost 8 bases at V and 0 bases at J; junction bases unmatched: 5. There are 15 residues in the CDR3.

The rearrangement uses TRBV7-9 and TRBJ2-7; no definite D call. The CDR3 totals 13 residues. Trimming shortened V by 1 base and J by 4 bases, and 8 bases separated the two germline ends. Germline V CDR1 and CDR2: SEHNR, FQNEAQ (reference sequence). In DNA form, the CDR3 reads TGTGCCAGCAGCTTAGGTGAGGCGTACGAGCAGTACTTC. Protein product: CASSLGEAYEQYF.

The CDR3 region is CSVGQGSGSPLHF. The CDR3 nucleotides are TGCAGCGTGGGACAGGGGAGCGGTTCACCCCTCCACTTT. The chain joins TRBV29-1 to TRBJ1-6, with 10 bases identical to TRBD1. The CDR3 spans 13 residues. The J segment lost 9 bases and the V segment lost 6 bases, leaving 5 bases of the junction unmatched. Germline V gives CDR1 SQVTM, CDR2 ANQGSEA.

This clone appeared a single time. The gene calls are TRBV7-9 and TRBJ1-3; TRBD1 agrees at 7 bases. Germline V CDR1 and CDR2: SEHNR, FQNEAQ (reference sequence). This CDR3 has 16 residues. Germline trimming cut 5 bases from V and 0 bases from J; bases unmatched to any gene: 7. The CDR3, as DNA: TGTGCCAGCAGCCCCCCGAAGGGGGCCTCTGGAAACACCATATATTTT. Translated, it gives CASSPPKGASGNTIYF.

The chain joins TRBV9 to TRBJ1-2; 8 nucleotides agree with TRBD1. The CDR3 sequence is 13 residues long. The ends lost 4 bases at V and 6 bases at J; junction bases unmatched: 5. Germline lookup yields CDR1 SGDLS and CDR2 YYNGEE. Here the CDR3 reads CASSPGQGDGYTF. CDR3 DNA: TGTGCCAGCAGCCCCGGACAGGGTGATGGCTACACCTTC.

This clone was picked up a small number of times. The rearrangement uses TRBV9 and TRBJ2-7; D is unresolved. This CDR3 is 13 amino acids long. Germline CDR1 reads SGDLS; CDR2 reads YYNGEE. The germline V and J ends were trimmed by 0 bases and 3 bases, with 7 bases remaining between them. The CDR3, as DNA: TGTGCCAGCAGCGTAGGCAGTGACTACGAGCAGTACTTC. Translating gives CASSVGSDYEQYF.

This clone turned up a few times. V usage is TRBV5-1 and J usage is TRBJ2-3, with D possibly matching TRBD1 (6 bases). Germline V gene sequence: CDR1 SGHRS, CDR2 YFSETQ. V lost 0 bases, J lost 2 bases, and 10 bases lay in between. The CDR3 runs to 15 residues. The CDR3 bases are TGCGCCAGCAGCTTGGCGACAGGATACACAGATACGCAGTATTTT. Its protein is CASSLATGYTDTQYF.

This clone was counted between two and nine times. The chain has TRBV18 and TRBJ1-1; weak D call: TRBD1 (5 bases). This CDR3 contains 14 residues. Germline V gene sequence: CDR1 KGHSH, CDR2 LQKENI. Trimming removed 3 bases at V and 1 base at J, with 9 bases between. The CDR3 loop is CASSPRQQNTEAFF. CDR3 DNA sequence: TGTGCCAGCTCACCGAGACAGCAGAACACTGAAGCTTTCTTT.

J is TRBJ2-7 and V is TRBV10-1; 11 bases fit TRBD1. Germline-derived CDR1 and CDR2 are WNHNN and SYGVQD (reference sequence). The ends lost 5 bases at V and 3 bases at J; junction bases unmatched: 9. The CDR3 runs 16 residues. DNA for the CDR3: TGCGCCAGCAGTAAAAGCCGGGACAGGGGGATCTACGAGCAGTACTTC. Residues: CASSKSRDRGIYEQYF.

The V and J genes are TRBV9 and TRBJ1-5; tentative D call: TRBD1 (5 bases). The CDR3 is 14 residues long. Trimming removed 0 bases from V and 2 bases from J, with 6 bases in between. Germline CDR1 SGDLS, CDR2 YYNGEE. The CDR3 coding sequence is TGTGCCAGCAGCGTAGGGGGCGGCAATCAGCCCCAGCATTTT. Protein product: CASSVGGGNQPQHF.

This rearrangement joins TRBV9 to TRBJ2-2; TRBD2 aligns across 9 bases. The V segment lost 0 bases and the J segment 6 bases; nucleotides outside the gene matches: 9. Germline values: CDR1 SGDLS, CDR2 YYNGEE. The CDR3 sequence is 17 residues long. The CDR3 DNA reads as TGTGCCAGCAGCGTAGGGGCGGGAGGGAGTTACCCCGGGGAGCTGTTTTTT. It translates to CASSVGAGGSYPGELFF.

J is TRBJ2-7 and V is TRBV11-3, with D hard to call. CDR3 length: 13 residues. Germline CDR1 and CDR2: SGHNT and YENEEA. Trimming shortened V by 3 bases and J by 2 bases, and 8 bases separated the two germline ends. The CDR3 region has the DNA TGTGCCAGCAGCTTCGAGAATACCTACGAGCAGTACTTC. It encodes CASSFENTYEQYF.

The V call is TRBV6-1, the J call TRBJ1-2, with D possibly TRBD1 on 5 matching bases. This CDR3 contains 16 residues. The germline V gene has CDR1 MNHNS and CDR2 SASEGT. The V gene lost 4 bases and the J gene lost 4 bases, with 19 bases spanning the gap. CDR3 region: CASSAGDLLTLYGYTF. CDR3 DNA: TGTGCCAGCAGTGCGGGGGACCTACTCACCCTCTATGGCTACACCTTC.

V and J are TRBV3-1 (or the pseudogene TRBV3-2) and TRBJ1-2; maybe TRBD1 (6 bases). Deletions cut 2 bases from V and 7 bases from J, with 11 bases between. Germline V gene data show CDR1 as LGHDT and CDR2 as YNNKEL (reference sequence). The CDR3 contains 13 residues. Here the CDR3 reads CASSQTQGGGYTF. The CDR3 nucleotides are TGTGCCAGCAGCCAAACACAGGGTGGTGGCTACACCTTC.

The chain has TRBV18 and TRBJ2-7, with 7 bases lining up with TRBD2. CDR1 and CDR2 (germline): KGHSH, LQKENI. The J segment lost 0 bases and the V segment lost 6 bases, leaving 8 bases of the junction unmatched. The CDR3 totals 15 residues. The CDR3 loop reads CASSSTSVSSYEQYF. Here the CDR3 DNA reads TGTGCCAGCTCGTCCACTAGCGTAAGCTCCTACGAGCAGTACTTC.

This chain joins TRBV2 and TRBJ2-3; possible D gene TRBD1, 5 bases. This CDR3 is built from 15 residues. Trimming shortened V by 1 base and J by 3 bases, and 11 bases separated the two germline ends. Germline V gene data show CDR1 as SNHLY and CDR2 as FYNNEI. The CDR3 nucleotides read TGTGCCAGCAGTGAAGTCAGGGATCGGACAGATACGCAGTATTTT. It is translated as CASSEVRDRTDTQYF. Variable domain in full (rest from reference TRBV2 and TRBJ2-3): EPEVTQTPSHQVTQMGQEVILRCVPISNHLYFYWYRQILGQKVEFLVSFYNNEISEKSEIFDDQFSVERPDGSNFTLKIRSTKLEDSAMYFCASSEVRDRTDTQYFGPGTRLTVL.

The chain employs TRBV5-1 and TRBJ1-4; the D is unclear. The V end lost 0 bases, the J end lost 0 bases, and 9 bases lay between the germline ends. Germline V gene lookup returns CDR1 SGHRS and CDR2 YFSETQ. The CDR3 has 16 residues. For the CDR3, the DNA is TGCGCCAGCAGCTTGGTATTCGGGACAACTAATGAAAAACTGTTTTTT. Translated, it gives CASSLVFGTTNEKLFF. Full variable domain (remainder filled in from reference TRBV5-1 and TRBJ1-4): KAGVTQTPRYLIKTRGQQVTLSCSPISGHRSVSWYQQTPGQGLQFLFEYFSETQRNKGNFPGRFSGRQFSNSRSEMNVSTLELGDSALYLCASSLVFGTTNEKLFFGSGTQLSVL.

This clone was observed once. The V gene is TRBV5-4, the J gene TRBJ1-2; 10 bases align to TRBD1. CDR1 SGHNT and CDR2 YYREEE come from the germline V gene (reference sequence). J was trimmed by 3 bases and V by 3 bases; bases with no gene match: 5. This CDR3 has 15 amino acids. CDR3 sequence reads: CASSSRQGAYYGYTF. CDR3 nucleotide sequence: TGTGCCAGCAGCTCTAGACAGGGGGCTTACTATGGCTACACCTTC.